The rows below give T cell receptor beta chains drawn from one sample of a study of blood T cell repertoires in COVID-19. TCRdb keeps only in-frame clones here, not all; method: immunoSEQ multiplex PCR. This repertoire shows 20,000 to 30,000 clones, around 92% found once; its top ten account for around 1.9%. Source material: peripheral blood. Receptors were obtained from a human donor in a cohort sampled during active COVID-19. CDR3s include the opening cysteine and the closing phenylalanine or tryptophan. Each record gives: V gene, CDR3 length, J gene, CDR3 protein.

v_call: TRBV19
cdr3_length: 14
j_call: TRBJ1-1
cdr3_aa: CASKVPERGTEAFF

v_call: TRBV7-9
cdr3_length: 15
j_call: TRBJ2-1
cdr3_aa: CASSLVGGVGNEQFF

v_call: TRBV9
cdr3_length: 13
j_call: TRBJ2-7
cdr3_aa: CASSVEQSYEQYF

v_call: TRBV3-1/TRBV3-2
cdr3_length: 15
j_call: TRBJ1-6
cdr3_aa: CASNQGGAHNSPLHF

v_call: TRBV2
cdr3_length: 15
j_call: TRBJ1-1
cdr3_aa: CASSEIGQGVTEAFF

v_call: TRBV2
cdr3_length: 14
j_call: TRBJ2-3
cdr3_aa: CASTTSGRPDTQYF

v_call: TRBV24-1
cdr3_length: 18
j_call: TRBJ1-2
cdr3_aa: CATSDPRDRGLANYGYTF

v_call: TRBV9
cdr3_length: 15
j_call: TRBJ1-5
cdr3_aa: CASSVGLSKNQPQHF

v_call: TRBV30
cdr3_length: 14
j_call: TRBJ1-1
cdr3_aa: CAWSVAVRGTEAFF

v_call: TRBV19
cdr3_length: 11
j_call: TRBJ2-1
cdr3_aa: CASVTGDEQFF

v_call: TRBV19
cdr3_length: 15
j_call: TRBJ1-2
cdr3_aa: CASSIRTGVAYGYTF

v_call: TRBV4-2
cdr3_length: 12
j_call: TRBJ2-4
cdr3_aa: CASSRGMTVQYF

v_call: TRBV10-3
cdr3_length: 12
j_call: TRBJ1-3
cdr3_aa: CAISEIGNTIYF

v_call: TRBV30
cdr3_length: 12
j_call: TRBJ2-7
cdr3_aa: CAWGIGGGEQYF

v_call: TRBV6-1
cdr3_length: 15
j_call: TRBJ2-3
cdr3_aa: CASSERQGAVDTQYF

v_call: TRBV5-1
cdr3_length: 12
j_call: TRBJ1-2
cdr3_aa: CASSINSYGYTF

v_call: TRBV4-1
cdr3_length: 16
j_call: TRBJ2-7
cdr3_aa: CASSQAVRQGVREQYF

v_call: TRBV7-9
cdr3_length: 15
j_call: TRBJ2-1
cdr3_aa: CASSHWTGTYNEQFF

v_call: TRBV7-8
cdr3_length: 19
j_call: TRBJ2-3
cdr3_aa: CASSQFGMNSGRGPDTQYF

v_call: TRBV7-9
cdr3_length: 15
j_call: TRBJ1-6
cdr3_aa: CASSPWDRGGSPLHF

v_call: TRBV2
cdr3_length: 14
j_call: TRBJ2-6
cdr3_aa: CASRVGQGPNVLTF

v_call: TRBV7-2
cdr3_length: 14
j_call: TRBJ2-3
cdr3_aa: CASSLPGSTDTQYF

v_call: TRBV6-1
cdr3_length: 18
j_call: TRBJ2-5
cdr3_aa: CASSELGLAGVTLETQYF

v_call: TRBV2
cdr3_length: 14
j_call: TRBJ2-7
cdr3_aa: CASSEGPLAYEQYF

v_call: TRBV7-9
cdr3_length: 16
j_call: TRBJ2-5
cdr3_aa: CASSSGSGTSIETQYF

v_call: TRBV2
cdr3_length: 14
j_call: TRBJ1-1
cdr3_aa: CASSGGTGYTEAFF

v_call: TRBV9
cdr3_length: 20
j_call: TRBJ2-1
cdr3_aa: CASSVVPSGGATSSYNEQFF

v_call: TRBV27
cdr3_length: 20
j_call: TRBJ2-1
cdr3_aa: CASRAPRGLAGGLSYNEQFF

v_call: TRBV7-6
cdr3_length: 16
j_call: TRBJ1-2
cdr3_aa: CASSSFGGESAGGYTF

v_call: TRBV2
cdr3_length: 16
j_call: TRBJ2-7
cdr3_aa: CASSEVGTGGSYEQYF

v_call: TRBV5-8
cdr3_length: 14
j_call: TRBJ2-7
cdr3_aa: CASSLQGLVNEQYF

v_call: TRBV5-1
cdr3_length: 15
j_call: TRBJ2-7
cdr3_aa: CASSLAGQGAHEQYF

v_call: TRBV23-1
cdr3_length: 19
j_call: TRBJ2-7
cdr3_aa: CASSQVTTETGQGRNEQYF

v_call: TRBV6-5
cdr3_length: 15
j_call: TRBJ2-1
cdr3_aa: CASSPSGTTYNEQFF

v_call: TRBV5-1
cdr3_length: 16
j_call: TRBJ2-2
cdr3_aa: CASSLWPSGTAGELFF

v_call: TRBV6-1
cdr3_length: 15
j_call: TRBJ2-7
cdr3_aa: CASSEAGQRAYEQYF

v_call: TRBV19
cdr3_length: 20
j_call: TRBJ2-1
cdr3_aa: CASSTKAGGTSLLLYNEQFF

v_call: TRBV6-2/TRBV6-3
cdr3_length: 13
j_call: TRBJ2-7
cdr3_aa: CASSYDKTYEQYF

v_call: TRBV25-1
cdr3_length: 13
j_call: TRBJ2-5
cdr3_aa: CASSDVNEETQYF

v_call: TRBV11-3
cdr3_length: 17
j_call: TRBJ2-5
cdr3_aa: CASSPPPGQGAYETQYF

v_call: TRBV7-2
cdr3_length: 16
j_call: TRBJ2-2
cdr3_aa: CASSWSGAGNTGELFF